Listed below are T cell receptor beta chains from one sample, sequenced in a study of blood T cell repertoires in COVID-19. Produced via immunoSEQ multiplex PCR; TCRdb's table is partial and in-frame only. The table includes roughly 260,000 clones, roughly 80% detected once. The sequenced sample consisted of peripheral blood. These receptor sequences come from a woman aged 70-85 years with acute or convalescent COVID-19. Each CDR3 is given with its conserved first and last residue. The order of the fields is V gene, clone size, J gene, D gene, CDR3 DNA, CDR3 protein. The D gene is left open where the match is weak. Clone size appears in some rows only: once, few, many, or a class for an expanded clone.

>TRBV3-1/TRBV3-2|NA|TRBJ2-3|NA
TGTGCCAGCAGCCAAGATTGGCGGTCTAGCACAGATACGCAGTATTTT
CASSQDWRSSTDTQYF
>TRBV30|NA|TRBJ1-1|NA
TGTGCCTGGAGTGTAGGGAGGGGGTGGAACACTGAAGCTTTCTTT
CAWSVGRGWNTEAFF
>TRBV2|NA|TRBJ1-1|NA
TGTGCCAGCAGTGAACTCAGGGCGAACACTGAAGCTTTCTTT
CASSELRANTEAFF
>TRBV11-2|many|TRBJ2-2|TRBD2
TGTGCCAGCAACTCTTACCCTAGCGGGATGGGGACCGGGGAGCTGTTTTTT
CASNSYPSGMGTGELFF
>TRBV15|NA|TRBJ2-2|TRBD2
TGTGCCACCAGGCTTTCGGGGGGGCGGGTCACCGGGGAGCTGTTTTTT
CATRLSGGRVTGELFF
>TRBV10-2|NA|TRBJ2-7|TRBD1
TGCGCCAGCAGTGAGCCCCAGGGACAGTTGAGCTCCTACGAGCAGTACTTC
CASSEPQGQLSSYEQYF
>TRBV7-2|few|TRBJ2-5|NA
TGTGCCAGCAGCTTATGGTTCCGCAGCCAAGAGACCCAGTACTTC
CASSLWFRSQETQYF
>TRBV10-1|NA|TRBJ2-3|TRBD1
TGCGCCAGCAGTGACGGGGGACAGGGGAGGAATACGCAGTATTTT
CASSDGGQGRNTQYF
>TRBV5-1|NA|TRBJ1-1|NA
TGCGCCACCCGACTTACAGGAGTGAACACTGAAGCTTTCTTT
CATRLTGVNTEAFF
>TRBV6-6|NA|TRBJ2-7|TRBD1
TGTGCCAGCAGGTCGACAGGGCTTTGGTCCTTC
CASRSTGLWSF
>TRBV4-2|NA|TRBJ2-7|NA
TGTGCCAGCAGCCAAGGGTGGGGGACACCCGGGGACGAGCAGTACTTC
CASSQGWGTPGDEQYF
>TRBV19|NA|TRBJ1-4|TRBD1
TGTGCCAGTAGAATGGACAGGGCCAATGAAAAACTGTTTTTT
CASRMDRANEKLFF
>TRBV6-2/TRBV6-3|NA|TRBJ1-1|NA
TGTGCCAGCAGTTACGCGGGGGGCCTGGGTGAAGCTTTCTTT
CASSYAGGLGEAFF
>TRBV11-1|NA|TRBJ1-6|NA
TGTGCCAGCAGCGTAGATAGGGGGGGATCACCCCTCCACTTT
CASSVDRGGSPLHF
>TRBV28|NA|TRBJ2-2|NA
TGTGCCAGCAGGTTTCCGGGACACGGAGGCTCCGGGGAGCTGTTTTTT
CASRFPGHGGSGELFF
>TRBV7-2|NA|TRBJ2-3|NA
TGTGCCAGCAGCCCACTACCACAGGGTCCGGCAGATACGCAGTATTTT
CASSPLPQGPADTQYF
>TRBV7-2|few|TRBJ1-2|NA
TGTGCCAGCAGCCCCTGGACAGATGGCTACACCTTC
CASSPWTDGYTF